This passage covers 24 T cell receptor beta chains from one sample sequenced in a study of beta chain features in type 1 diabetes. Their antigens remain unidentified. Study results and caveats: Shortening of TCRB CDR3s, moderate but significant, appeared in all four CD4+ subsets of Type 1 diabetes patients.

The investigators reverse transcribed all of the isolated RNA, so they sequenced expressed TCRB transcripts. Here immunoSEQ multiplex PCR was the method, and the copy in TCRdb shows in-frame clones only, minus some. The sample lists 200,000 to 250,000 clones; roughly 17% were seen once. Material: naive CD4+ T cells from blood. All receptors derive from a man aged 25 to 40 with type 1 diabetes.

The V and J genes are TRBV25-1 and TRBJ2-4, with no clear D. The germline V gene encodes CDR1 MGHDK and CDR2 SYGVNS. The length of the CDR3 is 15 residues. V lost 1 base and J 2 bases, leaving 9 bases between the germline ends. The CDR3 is CASSESVPSKNIQYF. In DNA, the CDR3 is TGTGCCAGCAGTGAATCTGTACCGTCCAAAAACATTCAGTACTTC.

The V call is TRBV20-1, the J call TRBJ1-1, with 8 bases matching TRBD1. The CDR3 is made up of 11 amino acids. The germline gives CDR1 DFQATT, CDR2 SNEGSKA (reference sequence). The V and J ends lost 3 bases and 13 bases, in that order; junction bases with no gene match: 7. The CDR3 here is CSASNGTGYFF. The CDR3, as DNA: TGCAGTGCTAGTAATGGGACAGGCTATTTCTTT.

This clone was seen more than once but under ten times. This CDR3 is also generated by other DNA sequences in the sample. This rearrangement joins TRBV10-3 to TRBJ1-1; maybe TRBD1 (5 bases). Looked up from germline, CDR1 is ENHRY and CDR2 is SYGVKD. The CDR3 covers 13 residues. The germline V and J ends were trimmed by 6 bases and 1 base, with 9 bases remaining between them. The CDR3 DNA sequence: TGTGCCATCAGCGGGGGAGAGAACACTGAAGCTTTCTTT. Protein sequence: CAISGGENTEAFF.

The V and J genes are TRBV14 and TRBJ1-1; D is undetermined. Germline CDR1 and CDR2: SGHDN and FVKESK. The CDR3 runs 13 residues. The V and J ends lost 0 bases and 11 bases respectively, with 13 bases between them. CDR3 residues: CASSQERAGRAFF. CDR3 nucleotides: TGTGCCAGCAGCCAAGAACGGGCAGGTCGGGCTTTCTTT.

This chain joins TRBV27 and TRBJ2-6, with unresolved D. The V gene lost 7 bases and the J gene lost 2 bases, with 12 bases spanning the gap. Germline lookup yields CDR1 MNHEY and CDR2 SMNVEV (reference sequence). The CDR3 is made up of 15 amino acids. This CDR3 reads CASTDLGAGANVLTF. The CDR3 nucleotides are TGTGCCAGCACAGACCTGGGTGCTGGGGCCAACGTCCTGACTTTC.

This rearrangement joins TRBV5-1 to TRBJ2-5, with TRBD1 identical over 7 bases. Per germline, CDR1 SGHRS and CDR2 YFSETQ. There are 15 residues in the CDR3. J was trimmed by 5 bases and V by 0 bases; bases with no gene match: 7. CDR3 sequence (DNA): TGCGCCAGCAGCTTGGTAGGGACAGCTCTGGAGACCCAGTACTTC. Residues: CASSLVGTALETQYF.

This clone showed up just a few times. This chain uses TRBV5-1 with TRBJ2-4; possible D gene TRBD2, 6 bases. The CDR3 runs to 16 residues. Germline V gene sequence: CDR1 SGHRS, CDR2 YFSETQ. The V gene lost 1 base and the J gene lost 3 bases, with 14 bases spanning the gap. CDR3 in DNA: TGCGCCAGCAGCTTGTATTCGGGGGAAGACAAAAACATTCAGTACTTC. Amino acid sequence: CASSLYSGEDKNIQYF.

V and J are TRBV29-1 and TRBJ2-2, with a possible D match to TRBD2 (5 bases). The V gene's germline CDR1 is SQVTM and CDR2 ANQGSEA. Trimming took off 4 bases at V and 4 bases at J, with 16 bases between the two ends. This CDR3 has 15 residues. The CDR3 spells CSVGLRGLGTGELFF. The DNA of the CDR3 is TGCAGCGTTGGTCTGAGAGGGTTGGGCACCGGGGAGCTGTTTTTT.

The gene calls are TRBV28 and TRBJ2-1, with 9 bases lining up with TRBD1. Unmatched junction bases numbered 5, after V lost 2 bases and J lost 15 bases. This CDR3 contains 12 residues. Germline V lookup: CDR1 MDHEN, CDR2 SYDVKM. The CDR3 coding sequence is TGTGCCAGCAGTTTACGGGGACAGGGCCCGTTCTTC. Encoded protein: CASSLRGQGPFF. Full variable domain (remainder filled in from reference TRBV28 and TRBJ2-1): DVKVTQSSRYLVKRTGEKVFLECVQDMDHENMFWYRQDPGLGLRLIYFSYDVKMKEKGDIPEGYSVSREKKERFSLILESASTNQTSMYLCASSLRGQGPFFGPGTRLTVL.

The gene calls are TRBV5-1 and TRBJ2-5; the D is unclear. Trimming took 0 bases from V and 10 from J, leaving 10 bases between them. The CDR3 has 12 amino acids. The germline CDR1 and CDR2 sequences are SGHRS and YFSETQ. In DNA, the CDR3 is TGCGCCAGCAGCTTGGATACTTCTGGCCAGTACTTC. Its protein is CASSLDTSGQYF.

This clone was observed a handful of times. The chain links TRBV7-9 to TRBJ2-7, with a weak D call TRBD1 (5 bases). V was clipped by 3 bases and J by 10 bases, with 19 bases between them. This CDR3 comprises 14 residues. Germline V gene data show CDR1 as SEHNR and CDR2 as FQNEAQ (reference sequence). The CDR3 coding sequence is TGTGCCAGCAGCTTCATCACGCAGGGCCAGCTCCAGTACTTC. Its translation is CASSFITQGQLQYF. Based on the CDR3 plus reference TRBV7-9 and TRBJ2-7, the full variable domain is DTGVSQNPRHKITKRGQNVTFRCDPISEHNRLYWYRQTLGQGPEFLTYFQNEAQLEKSRLLSDRFSAERPKGSFSTLEIQRTEQGDSAMYLCASSFITQGQLQYFGPGTRLTVT.

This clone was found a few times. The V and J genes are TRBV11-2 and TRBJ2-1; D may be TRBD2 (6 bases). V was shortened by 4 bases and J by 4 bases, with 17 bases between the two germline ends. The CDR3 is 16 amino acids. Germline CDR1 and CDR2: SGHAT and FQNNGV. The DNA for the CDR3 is TGTGCCAGCAGCTCCCCAGTCGGGGGAGCTTACAATGAGCAGTTCTTC. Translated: CASSSPVGGAYNEQFF. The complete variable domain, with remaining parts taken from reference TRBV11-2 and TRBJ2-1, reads EAGVAQSPRYKIIEKRQSVAFWCNPISGHATLYWYQQILGQGPKLLIQFQNNGVVDDSQLPKDRFSAERLKGVDSTLKIQPAKLEDSAVYLCASSSPVGGAYNEQFFGPGTRLTVL.

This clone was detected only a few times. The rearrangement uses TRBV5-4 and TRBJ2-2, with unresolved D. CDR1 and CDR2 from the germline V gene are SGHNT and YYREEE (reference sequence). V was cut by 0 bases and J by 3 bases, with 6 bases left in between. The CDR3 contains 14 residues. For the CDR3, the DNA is TGTGCCAGCAGCTTGGCGCAGGACACCGGGGAGCTGTTTTTT. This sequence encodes CASSLAQDTGELFF.

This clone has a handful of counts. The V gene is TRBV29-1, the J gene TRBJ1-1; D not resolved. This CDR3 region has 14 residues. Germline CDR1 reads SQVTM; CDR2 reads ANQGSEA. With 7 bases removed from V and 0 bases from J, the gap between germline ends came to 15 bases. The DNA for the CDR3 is TGCAGCGCCCCCAGAACTCCTATGAACACTGAAGCTTTCTTT. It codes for CSAPRTPMNTEAFF.

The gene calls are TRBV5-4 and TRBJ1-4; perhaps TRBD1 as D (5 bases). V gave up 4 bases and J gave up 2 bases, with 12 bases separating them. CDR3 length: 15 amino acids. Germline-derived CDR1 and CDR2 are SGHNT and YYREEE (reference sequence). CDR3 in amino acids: CASSPSGVTNEKLFF. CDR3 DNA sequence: TGTGCCAGCAGCCCCTCGGGGGTTACTAATGAAAAACTGTTTTTT.

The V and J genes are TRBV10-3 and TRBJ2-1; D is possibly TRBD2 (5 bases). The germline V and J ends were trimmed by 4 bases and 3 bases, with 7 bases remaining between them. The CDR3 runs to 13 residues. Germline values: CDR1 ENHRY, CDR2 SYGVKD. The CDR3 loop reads CAISVRDYNEQFF. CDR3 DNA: TGTGCCATCAGTGTCCGGGACTACAATGAGCAGTTCTTC.

CDR3 region: CASSFRSTDTQYF. CDR3 DNA: TGTGCCAGCAGTTTTAGGTCCACAGATACGCAGTATTTT. This chain links TRBV27 with TRBJ2-3; unclear D gene. Germline loops: CDR1 MNHEY, CDR2 SMNVEV (reference sequence). The CDR3 runs to 13 residues. Trimming cost V 3 bases and J 2 bases, with 6 bases left between them.

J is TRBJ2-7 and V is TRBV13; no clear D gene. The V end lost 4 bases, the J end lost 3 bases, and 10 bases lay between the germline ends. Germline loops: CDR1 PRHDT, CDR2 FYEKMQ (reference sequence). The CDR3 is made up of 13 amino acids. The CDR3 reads CASSSGRSYEQYF. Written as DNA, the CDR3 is TGTGCCAGCAGCTCGGGCAGGAGCTACGAGCAGTACTTC.

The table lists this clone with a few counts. CDR3 amino acids: CASSYSSNTEAFF. The CDR3 DNA reads TGTGCCAGCAGTTACTCATCCAACACTGAAGCTTTCTTT. The V gene is TRBV6-6, the J gene TRBJ1-1; no clear D gene. The germline gives CDR1 MNHNY, CDR2 SVGAGI (reference sequence). The CDR3 sequence is 13 residues long. V dropped 0 bases and J dropped 2 bases, with 4 bases sitting between them.

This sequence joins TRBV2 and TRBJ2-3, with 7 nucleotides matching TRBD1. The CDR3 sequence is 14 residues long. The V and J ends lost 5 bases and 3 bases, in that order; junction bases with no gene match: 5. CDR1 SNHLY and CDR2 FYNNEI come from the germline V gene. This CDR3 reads CASSPQGLTDTQYF. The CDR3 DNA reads TGTGCCAGCAGTCCACAGGGGCTTACAGATACGCAGTATTTT.

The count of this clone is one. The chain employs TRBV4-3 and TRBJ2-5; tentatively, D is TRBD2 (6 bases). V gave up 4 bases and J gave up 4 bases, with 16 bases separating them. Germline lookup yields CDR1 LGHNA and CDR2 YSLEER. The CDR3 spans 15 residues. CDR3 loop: CASSPIGGVGETQYF. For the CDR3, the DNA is TGCGCCAGCAGCCCCATTGGAGGGGTTGGAGAGACCCAGTACTTC.

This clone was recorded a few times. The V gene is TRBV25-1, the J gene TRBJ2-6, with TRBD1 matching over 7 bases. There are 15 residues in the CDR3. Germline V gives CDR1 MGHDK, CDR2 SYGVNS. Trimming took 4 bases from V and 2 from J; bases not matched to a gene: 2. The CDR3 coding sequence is TGTGCCAGCAGTGGACAGGGAACTGGGGCCAACGTCCTGACTTTC. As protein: CASSGQGTGANVLTF. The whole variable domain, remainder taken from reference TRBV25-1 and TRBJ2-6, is EADIYQTPRYLVIGTGKKITLECSQTMGHDKMYWYQQDPGMELHLIHYSYGVNSTEKGDLSSESTVSRIRTEHFPLTLESARPSHTSQYLCASSGQGTGANVLTFGAGSRLTVL.

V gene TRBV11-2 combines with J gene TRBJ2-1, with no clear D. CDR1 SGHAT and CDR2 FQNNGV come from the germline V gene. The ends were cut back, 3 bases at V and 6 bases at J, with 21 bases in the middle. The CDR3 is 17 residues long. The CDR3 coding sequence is TGTGCCAGCAGCTTTTGGATGTGGGTATCCTCTGGCAATGAGCAGTTCTTC. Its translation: CASSFWMWVSSGNEQFF.

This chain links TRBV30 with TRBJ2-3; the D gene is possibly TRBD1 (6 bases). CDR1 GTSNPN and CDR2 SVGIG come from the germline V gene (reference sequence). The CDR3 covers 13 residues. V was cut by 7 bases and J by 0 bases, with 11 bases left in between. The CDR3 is CALGGSSTDTQYF. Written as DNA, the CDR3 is TGTGCCTTAGGGGGATCTAGCACAGATACGCAGTATTTT.